The T cell receptor beta chain described here comes from a study of follicular helper T cells after annual influenza vaccination. Deletions cut 4 bases from V and 5 bases from J, with 12 bases between. The CDR3 consists of 14 residues. Germline V gene sequence: CDR1 WSHSY, CDR2 SAAADI. The time point was: 2015-2016 season, 7 days after influenza vaccination. This table comes from immunoSEQ multiplex PCR, and its TCRdb copy is limited to in-frame clones, with some not included. The data show roughly 10,000 clones, approximately 87% seen once. The chain carries TRBV10-2 and TRBJ2-1; TRBD1 is a possible D gene (5 bases). The specimen was CXCR5- memory CD4+ T cells sorted from blood, collected 7 days after influenza vaccination. The TCR comes from an adult who received the influenza vaccine. CDR3 sequence: CASSVTADNNEQFF. CDR3 nucleotide sequence: TGCGCCAGCAGTGTTACGGCGGACAACAATGAGCAGTTCTTC.